This entry features one TCR beta chain sequence. Its antigen is unknown. No qualities accompany the bases; no much larger clone lies one base away. The donors were healthy, HIV-negative adults with no recently reported acute infections or vaccinations. Every donor was a Caucasian adult residing in Nashville, Tennessee, USA. CD4+ T cells were enriched through magnetic negative selection, after which naive cells were positively selected on CD45RA and the remaining negative fraction served as the memory subset. Blood was collected by leukapheresis, and PBMCs were isolated by Ficoll-Histopaque density gradient centrifugation and then cryopreserved in liquid nitrogen vapor phase. Analytical flow cytometry was used to check the purity and quantity of each magnetically sorted T cell population. Each sorted fraction had its genomic DNA isolated and then quantified by UV absorbance on a Nanodrop 2000c. Using the deep immunoSEQ assay, multiplex PCR amplified TCR CDR3 regions from genomic DNA. Genomic DNA extracted from each cell subset was distributed evenly over all wells of several immunoSEQ 96-well plates, and each plate served as one replicate. For sorted subsets, 200 to 250 ng of genomic DNA, equivalent to 25,000 to 30,000 T cell genomes, went into each replicate PCR. Purified libraries were quantified with a Qubit 3.0 fluorometer, sized on a Bioanalyzer 2100, and re-quantified with the KAPA Library Quantification kit. Every immunoSEQ 96-well plate was sequenced on a dedicated single-read 150-cycle Illumina NextSeq 550 flow cell. The paper's processing steps were these. Because the immunoSEQ output included only junctional sequences and no quality scores, the filtering could not be the same as the filtering used for full-length reads. Sequences were annotated with PyIR, a Python wrapper for IgBLAST v1.9, and V/J genes and CDR3 were assigned using IMGT germline references. Reads were removed for weak V/J assignments (E-value above 1e-6), missing CDR3, stop codons, out-of-frame junctions, or ambiguous translated residues. A V3J clonotype was defined by an identical inferred V gene, J gene, and CDR3 amino acid sequence. To compute the percentage overlap between repertoires, the number of shared unique clonotypes was divided by the size of the smaller repertoire. Repertoire richness was assessed with RTK rarefaction, the Chao1 estimator, and Recon v2.1 estimates of unobserved clonotypes. OLGA was used to compute generation probabilities for all TCRbeta clonotypes that the gDNA method yielded from a handful of donors. TCRdb's version of the immuneACCESS table is confined to in-frame rearrangements and falls short of the full clone set. An unresolved V gene accounts for under half of the shortfall where checked; the remainder is of unknown origin. The DNA gave D and trimming, while V, J and clone size come from that table. Across this sample there are 2 million to 2.5 million clones, with 93% seen only once. The ten largest clones capture approximately 0.4% of the sample.

The data were obtained in a study of shared clonotypes between healthy human individuals (dated by TCRdb to between 2020 and 2021). A note on the overall study: The cohort comprised two women and a few men aged 18 to 49 years. Per donor, three plates each were used for CD4 naive and CD4 memory, two for CD8 naive, and one for CD8 memory. The study deeply sequenced blood TCR repertoires of about five healthy adults to estimate repertoire size and the extent of clonotype sharing between individuals. Different laboratories and diverse techniques were used to prepare libraries and sequence TCR repertoires, to increase sequencing depth and limit assay-specific biases. Leukapheresis yielded between about 0.9 and 9.5 billion PBMCs per donor. Summary of the overall study and its limitations: The small number of donors limited the genetic and exposure-history diversity represented. Clonotypes shared by all four sorted-subset donors showed higher generation probabilities than non-shared clonotypes. Sharing across a handful of donors was observed for approximately 5% of naive CD4, around 3.5% of naive CD8, over 2% of memory CD4, and roughly 0.4% of memory CD8 clonotypes. Based on pairwise subsampling, the degree of clonotype sharing among donors was expected to be affected by sequencing depth. Naive subsets generally had larger estimated clonotype richness than memory subsets did. Incomplete sequencing was indicated by rarefaction of sorted-subset datasets, despite the large sequencing depth. Sampling was restricted to blood, and TCR repertoires in tissue are likely to differ from TCR repertoires in blood.

The germline V gene (reference sequence) yields SEHNR for CDR1 and FQNEAQ for CDR2. V trim: 5 bases; J trim: 2 bases; unmatched bases: 3. The cysteine opens and the phenylalanine closes a CDR3 of 15 amino acids. The sequence is cut down to CDR3 DNA, 45 bases in frame from base 1. Recombination connected TRBV7-9 to TRBJ1-2; a stretch of 12 junction bases matches TRBD1. The clonotype was recovered from a man aged 18 to 29 in good health. Some clones in this sample may be carry-over from other donors' samples. The sample taken for sequencing was naive CD4+ T cells from PBMCs. The sample's cell subset or site label is to be understood as: CD45RA+ positively selected. CDR3 protein: CASSKGQGANYGYTF. DNA sequence: TGTGCCAGCAGCAAGGGACAGGGGGCGAACTATGGCTACACCTTC.